This entry lists 27 T cell receptor beta chains sequenced from one sample in a study of beta chain features in type 1 diabetes. Study-wide results and caveats: All four CD4+ subsets from Type 1 diabetes patients carried moderately but significantly shorter TCRB CDR3s.

Expressed TCRB transcripts were sequenced because the entire RNA isolate underwent reverse transcription. Only in-frame clones appear in the TCRdb table, and some are missing; sequencing was by immunoSEQ multiplex PCR. The table records 300,000 to 450,000 clones, around a tenth of them present only once. No antigen is known for these receptors. The specimen sequenced was central memory CD4+ T cells from blood. These TCRs come from a man younger than 40 with type 1 diabetes.

This clone was seen a handful of times. The V call is TRBV11-2, the J call TRBJ2-1; 8 bases line up with TRBD2. J gave up 10 bases and V 3 bases, and 14 bases lay outside the gene matches. This CDR3 comprises 16 residues. Germline CDR1 SGHAT, CDR2 FQNNGV. CDR3 sequence (DNA): TGTGCCAGCAGCTTTACTAGCGGAGGACAATTTTCGGAGCAGTTCTTC. As protein: CASSFTSGGQFSEQFF. Supplemented by reference TRBV11-2 and TRBJ2-1, the full variable domain reads EAGVAQSPRYKIIEKRQSVAFWCNPISGHATLYWYQQILGQGPKLLIQFQNNGVVDDSQLPKDRFSAERLKGVDSTLKIQPAKLEDSAVYLCASSFTSGGQFSEQFFGPGTRLTVL.

The chain recombines TRBV28 with TRBJ2-5; TRBD2 is a possible D gene (5 bases). The CDR3 totals 13 residues. V was clipped by 4 bases and J by 5 bases, with 11 bases between them. Germline loops: CDR1 MDHEN, CDR2 SYDVKM. This CDR3 is CASSSLARETQYF. As DNA, the CDR3 is TGTGCCAGCAGTTCTTTAGCGAGGGAGACCCAGTACTTC. The full variable domain, its missing parts supplied by reference TRBV28 and TRBJ2-5, is DVKVTQSSRYLVKRTGEKVFLECVQDMDHENMFWYRQDPGLGLRLIYFSYDVKMKEKGDIPEGYSVSREKKERFSLILESASTNQTSMYLCASSSLARETQYFGPGTRLLVL.

This clone was seen more than once but under ten times. The chain joins TRBV27 to TRBJ2-7; 14 bases fit TRBD2. Germline V lookup: CDR1 MNHEY, CDR2 SMNVEV (reference sequence). The CDR3 length is 15 residues. V was pared by 5 bases and J by 7 bases, with 7 bases of the junction left unmatched. Here the CDR3 DNA reads TGTGCCAGCAGTCCTCGACTAGCGGGGGGGAAAGAGCAGTACTTC. Translation: CASSPRLAGGKEQYF.

CDR3: CASSNDRSSYEQYF. The CDR3 coding sequence is TGTGCCAGCAGTAATGACAGGAGCTCCTACGAGCAGTACTTC. The genes are TRBV7-2 and TRBJ2-7, with D perhaps matching TRBD1 (6 bases). The length of the CDR3 is 14 residues. Trimming took 6 bases from V and 0 from J, leaving 12 bases between them. The V gene's germline CDR1 is SGHTA and CDR2 FQGNSA.

This clone came up many times. Other nucleotide sequences in the sample specify the same CDR3. The J gene is TRBJ2-2, the V gene TRBV10-3; D not certain. The length of the CDR3 is 13 residues. Trimming cost V 0 bases and J 6 bases, with 5 bases left between them. Germline-derived CDR1 and CDR2 are ENHRY and SYGVKD. CDR3 sequence (DNA): TGTGCCATCAGTGAGTCGAAAGCCGGGGAGCTGTTTTTT. As protein: CAISESKAGELFF.

The sample holds many counts of this clone. CDR3 bases: TGTGCCAGCTCACCTCAGGGGGCTGAAGCTTTCTTT. This gives the protein CASSPQGAEAFF. The chain combines TRBV18 with TRBJ1-1; 7 bases align to TRBD1. The V segment lost 3 bases and the J segment 6 bases; nucleotides outside the gene matches: 1. Germline lookup yields CDR1 KGHSH and CDR2 LQKENI. The CDR3 is 12 residues long.

This clone was counted only a few times. The CDR3 DNA sequence: TGCGCCAGCAGCTTGGGAGCATCTCAGGATACGCAGTATTTT. Its translation: CASSLGASQDTQYF. The chain joins TRBV5-1 to TRBJ2-3; no firm D call. The CDR3 totals 14 residues. Looked up from germline, CDR1 is SGHRS and CDR2 is YFSETQ. V dropped 0 bases and J dropped 6 bases, with 11 bases sitting between them.

The J gene is TRBJ2-3, the V gene TRBV5-4, with no clear D. The germline V and J ends were trimmed by 0 bases and 0 bases, with 11 bases remaining between them. Germline V lookup: CDR1 SGHNT, CDR2 YYREEE (reference sequence). This CDR3 has 16 amino acids. CDR3 DNA: TGTGCCAGCAGCTTGGAGGGCAGTCCTAGCACAGATACGCAGTATTTT. Amino acids: CASSLEGSPSTDTQYF.

This clone was observed a few times. This chain joins TRBV6-5 and TRBJ2-7, with TRBD1 identical over 7 bases. The J segment lost 3 bases and the V segment lost 2 bases, leaving 7 bases of the junction unmatched. This CDR3 region has 15 residues. Germline CDR1 MNHEY, CDR2 SVGAGI. The CDR3, as DNA: TGTGCCAGCAGTTACAGGGACAGCCCTCTCTACGAGCAGTACTTC. It codes for CASSYRDSPLYEQYF.

This clone was recorded many times. This sequence joins TRBV28 and TRBJ1-4; maybe TRBD1 (5 bases). The CDR3 is 12 amino acids. Germline-derived CDR1 and CDR2 are MDHEN and SYDVKM. V dropped 11 bases and J dropped 5 bases, with 12 bases sitting between them. The CDR3 spells CALRGPNEKLFF. The CDR3 DNA reads TGTGCCCTGCGGGGCCCAAATGAAAAACTGTTTTTT.

This clone was observed many times. The chain employs TRBV5-6 and TRBJ2-3, with TRBD1 identical over 9 bases. Germline V gene lookup returns CDR1 SGHDT and CDR2 YYEEEE. V lost 2 bases to trimming and J lost 4 bases; unmatched junction nucleotides: 5. The CDR3 spans 15 residues. CDR3 sequence (DNA): TGTGCCAGCAGCTTACCGGGACAGGGATCAGATACGCAGTATTTT. This encodes CASSLPGQGSDTQYF.

This clone occurred a few times. The chain couples TRBV6-6 to TRBJ2-1; 8 bases are a match to TRBD2. V gave up 6 bases and J gave up 2 bases; unmatched junction bases: 6. Germline CDR1 MNHNY, CDR2 SVGAGI (reference sequence). The CDR3 totals 15 residues. The CDR3 is CASRTSGSPYNEQFF. The CDR3 bases are TGTGCCAGCAGGACAAGCGGGAGTCCCTACAATGAGCAGTTCTTC.

This rearrangement joins TRBV11-2 to TRBJ2-2, with 8 bases identical to TRBD2. Per the germline V gene, CDR1 is SGHAT and CDR2 is FQNNGV. CDR3 size: 13 residues. The trim removed 5 bases at V and 7 bases at J, leaving 3 bases unmatched. The CDR3 loop is CASSQAGVGELFF. CDR3 DNA sequence: TGTGCCAGCAGCCAAGCGGGAGTCGGGGAGCTGTTTTTT.

This clone was seen only a few times. The chain links TRBV15 to TRBJ2-1; no reliable D call. Germline values: CDR1 LNHNV, CDR2 YYDKDF (reference sequence). The V end was cut by 1 base, the J end by 9 bases, with 22 bases between. The length of the CDR3 is 17 residues. The CDR3 spells CATSRGRSLQSPREQFF. The CDR3 bases are TGTGCCACCAGCAGAGGGCGGAGCCTCCAGAGCCCGCGTGAGCAGTTCTTC.

About this clone itself: The same CDR3 arises from other DNA sequences in this sample as well. The J gene is TRBJ2-5, the V gene TRBV29-1; TRBD1 might be the D (5 bases). The CDR3 runs 14 residues. The V gene lost 7 bases and the J gene lost 0 bases, with 15 bases spanning the gap. CDR1 is SQVTM, CDR2 ANQGSEA, per germline. The CDR3 reads CSGALPGHQETQYF. CDR3 DNA: TGCAGCGGCGCCTTGCCAGGGCACCAAGAGACCCAGTACTTC.

The rearrangement joins TRBV19 to TRBJ1-5, with 7 bases aligning to TRBD1. Germline trimming cut 5 bases from V and 3 bases from J; bases unmatched to any gene: 4. The CDR3 consists of 14 residues. Germline CDR1 and CDR2: LNHDA and SQIVND (reference sequence). The CDR3 sequence: CASSAGQYNQPQHF. The CDR3 nucleotides are TGTGCCAGTAGTGCGGGACAGTACAATCAGCCCCAGCATTTT.

The gene calls are TRBV10-3 and TRBJ2-2; 10 bases map to TRBD1. Trimming removed 3 bases from V and 4 bases from J; junction bases left unmatched: 8. Germline V gene sequence: CDR1 ENHRY, CDR2 SYGVKD. This CDR3 spans 17 amino acids. CDR3: CAISDRGTGVSTGELFF. The CDR3 DNA reads as TGTGCCATCAGTGACCGGGGGACAGGGGTTAGCACCGGGGAGCTGTTTTTT.

This clone appeared a few times. The rearrangement links TRBV18 to TRBJ2-1; 11 nucleotides agree with TRBD1. Germline assignment: CDR1 KGHSH and CDR2 LQKENI. The CDR3 is 16 residues long. V was clipped by 3 bases and J by 8 bases; unmatched bases: 9. In nucleotides, the CDR3 is TGTGCCAGCTCACCGAGGGGGACAGGGGGTATGGATGAGCAGTTCTTC. Protein: CASSPRGTGGMDEQFF.

In its sample, this clone was seen a few times. The gene calls are TRBV11-3 and TRBJ2-7; TRBD2 aligns across 7 bases. Germline V gives CDR1 SGHNT, CDR2 YENEEA. After removal of 8 bases from V and 2 bases from J, the junction contained 3 bases not matched to a gene. The CDR3 extends over 12 amino acids. The CDR3 is CASGRETYEQYF. In DNA form, the CDR3 reads TGTGCCAGCGGGCGGGAGACCTACGAGCAGTACTTC.

The chain links TRBV6-1 to TRBJ2-1; 10 bases align to TRBD2. V gave up 10 bases and J gave up 6 bases; unmatched junction bases: 9. CDR1 MNHNS and CDR2 SASEGT come from the germline V gene. The CDR3 is made up of 14 amino acids. This CDR3 is CATMLLAGFNEQFF. CDR3 nucleotides: TGTGCCACCATGCTACTAGCGGGATTCAATGAGCAGTTCTTC.

CDR3 DNA sequence: TGTGCCAGCAGTCCAACGGCGGACAGGCTTGGAAACACCATATATTTT. It encodes CASSPTADRLGNTIYF. The rearrangement uses TRBV27 and TRBJ1-3, with 7 bases that match TRBD1. Per the germline V gene, CDR1 is MNHEY and CDR2 is SMNVEV (reference sequence). V trimming: 5 bases; J trimming: 3 bases; junction bases outside the gene matches: 10. This CDR3 is 16 amino acids long.

On this clone itself: The identical CDR3 is also encoded by other nucleotide sequences in the sample. The chain has TRBV2 and TRBJ1-5, with D hard to call. The ends were cut back, 3 bases at V and 0 bases at J, with 6 bases in the middle. The CDR3 sequence is 14 residues long. Germline V gene sequence: CDR1 SNHLY, CDR2 FYNNEI. The CDR3 loop is CASSEAYSNQPQHF. The CDR3 DNA is TGTGCCAGCAGTGAGGCTTATAGCAATCAGCCCCAGCATTTT.

Concerning this clone: Other DNA sequences in this specimen translate into the identical CDR3. J is TRBJ2-7 and V is TRBV11-2; 9 bases agree with TRBD2. Germline V gene sequence: CDR1 SGHAT, CDR2 FQNNGV. This CDR3 contains 14 residues. J gave up 2 bases and V 3 bases, and 2 bases lay outside the gene matches. The CDR3: CASSLTSGAYEQYF. CDR3 sequence (DNA): TGTGCCAGCAGCTTGACTAGCGGAGCCTACGAGCAGTACTTC.

This clone was counted many times. Distinct nucleotide sequences in the sample also encode this CDR3. The rearrangement links TRBV4-3 to TRBJ2-7; the D gene is possibly TRBD1 (6 bases). CDR3 length equals 14 residues. The V gene's germline CDR1 is LGHNA and CDR2 YSLEER. The V end was cut by 4 bases, the J end by 1 base, with 11 bases between. The CDR3 nucleotides read TGCGCCAGCAGCCTAAAGACAGGTTCCTACGAGCAGTACTTC. Translation: CASSLKTGSYEQYF.

As to this clone: Other nucleotide sequences in the sample specify the same CDR3. The gene calls are TRBV5-6 and TRBJ2-5; 11 positions agree with TRBD2. This CDR3 is 16 amino acids long. After removal of 0 bases from V and 7 bases from J, the junction contained 8 bases not matched to a gene. Germline CDR1 and CDR2: SGHDT and YYEEEE. The CDR3 loop is CASSLGLAGGPRTQYF. DNA of the CDR3: TGTGCCAGCAGCTTGGGGCTAGCGGGAGGTCCGAGGACCCAGTACTTC.

There are a few counts of this clone. The CDR3 carries no conserved terminal phenylalanine or tryptophan, so it likely arises from a read error. Because the CDR3's place on the DNA is in doubt, the DNA is left out and the CDR3 is given as listed by TCRdb. V is TRBV20-1 and J is TRBJ1-6. Germline-derived CDR1 and CDR2 are DFQATT and SNEGSKA (reference sequence). Including both end residues, the CDR3 is 10 amino acids long. The CDR3 spells CSARGGTHSL.

In this sample, this clone turned up many times. V usage is TRBV10-3 and J usage is TRBJ2-5; weak D call: TRBD2 (6 bases). The CDR3 length is 14 residues. V was clipped by 10 bases and J by 5 bases, with 20 bases between them. Germline values: CDR1 ENHRY, CDR2 SYGVKD. The CDR3 loop is CATLRSPAGETQYF. Here the CDR3 DNA reads TGTGCCACTCTCCGATCCCCGGCGGGGGAGACCCAGTACTTC.